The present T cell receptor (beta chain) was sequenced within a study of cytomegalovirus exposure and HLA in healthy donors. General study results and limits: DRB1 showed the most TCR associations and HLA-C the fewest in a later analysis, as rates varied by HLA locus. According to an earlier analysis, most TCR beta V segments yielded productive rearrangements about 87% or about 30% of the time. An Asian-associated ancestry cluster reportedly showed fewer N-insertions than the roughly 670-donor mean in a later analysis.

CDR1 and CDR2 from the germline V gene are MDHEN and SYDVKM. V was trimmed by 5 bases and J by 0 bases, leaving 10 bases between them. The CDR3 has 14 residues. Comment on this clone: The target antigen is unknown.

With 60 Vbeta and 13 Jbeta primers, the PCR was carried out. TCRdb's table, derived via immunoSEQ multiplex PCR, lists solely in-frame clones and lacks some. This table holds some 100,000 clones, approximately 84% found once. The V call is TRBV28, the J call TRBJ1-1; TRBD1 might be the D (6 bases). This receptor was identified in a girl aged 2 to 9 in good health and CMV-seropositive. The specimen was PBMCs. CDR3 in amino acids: CASSTGQMNTEAFF. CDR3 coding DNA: TGTGCCAGCAGTACCGGACAGATGAACACTGAAGCTTTCTTT.